The T cell receptor beta chain described here comes from a study of response to subunit inactivated influenza vaccine. Study-wide results and caveats: Authors suggested each seasonal influenza vaccination recruits few new T cells.

Trimming left V 5 bases short and J 2 bases short, with 13 bases between. Germline V gives CDR1 SQVTM, CDR2 ANQGSEA. The CDR3 totals 14 residues. Using its own MiXCR run on the RT-PCR reads, TCRdb lists one record per CDR3 protein. Of a few hundred thousand distinct CDR3 sequences in the sample, about 14% were seen once. As regards this clonotype: Its cognate antigen is unknown.

The sequence was collected from a man between 50 and 59 years old who received an inactivated influenza vaccine. The V gene is TRBV29-1, the J gene TRBJ2-1, with TRBD1 as a possible D gene (6 bases). The specimen comprised PBMCs from blood, sampled about 12 days after vaccination. The chain's CDR3 is CSVIKQGTYNEQFF. As DNA, the CDR3 is TGCAGCGTTATAAAACAGGGAACCTACAATGAGCAGTTCTTC.